The 2 T cell receptor beta chains reported below all come from one sample, sequenced in a study of vaccination effects on CD4 cells after COVID-19. A roughly 10-day culture period preceded the isolation of CD4+ T cells. No antigens are known for them. Produced via immunoSEQ multiplex PCR; TCRdb's table is partial and in-frame only. The sample includes 45,000 or so clones, around 70% of them seen just once. The source material was CD4+ T cells from PBMCs cultured without peptide, sampled before COVID-19 vaccination. Receptor source: a human donor who had a prior SARS-CoV-2 infection.

The chain recombines TRBV18 with TRBJ2-1; D not certain. Germline-derived CDR1 and CDR2 are KGHSH and LQKENI. CDR3 length equals 14 residues. The V gene lost 2 bases and the J gene lost 5 bases, with 10 bases spanning the gap. This CDR3 is CASSPGVGHNEQFF. The CDR3 coding sequence is TGTGCCAGCTCACCAGGGGTAGGACACAATGAGCAGTTCTTC. The full variable domain, with the rest looked up from reference TRBV18 and TRBJ2-1, is NAGVMQNPRHLVRRRGQEARLRCSPMKGHSHVYWYRQLPEEGLKFMVYLQKENIIDESGMPKERFSAEFPKEGPSILRIQQVVRGDSAAYFCASSPGVGHNEQFFGPGTRLTVL.

V gene TRBV18 combines with J gene TRBJ2-2; 10 bases fit TRBD1. The V gene end was trimmed by 5 bases and the J gene end by 5 bases; junction bases not matched to a gene: 8. This CDR3 has 16 amino acids. Germline lookup yields CDR1 KGHSH and CDR2 LQKENI. In DNA, the CDR3 is TGTGCCAGCTCAAATGACAGGGGGCTAACTACCGGGGAGCTGTTTTTT. This encodes CASSNDRGLTTGELFF.